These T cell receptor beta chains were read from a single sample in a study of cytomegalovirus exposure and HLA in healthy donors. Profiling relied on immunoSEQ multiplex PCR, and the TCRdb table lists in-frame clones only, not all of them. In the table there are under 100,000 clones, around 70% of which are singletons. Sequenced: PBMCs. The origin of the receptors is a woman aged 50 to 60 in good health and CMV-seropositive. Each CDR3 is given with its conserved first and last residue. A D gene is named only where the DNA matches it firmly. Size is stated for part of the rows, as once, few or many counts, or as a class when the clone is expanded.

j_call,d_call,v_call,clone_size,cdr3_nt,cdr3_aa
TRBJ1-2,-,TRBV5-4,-,TGTGCCAGCAGCTTAATGGAGGGTTTTAAGTATGGCTACACCTTC,CASSLMEGFKYGYTF
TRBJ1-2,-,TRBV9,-,TGTGCCAGCAGCCCCCCCACAGGGAACTATGGCTACACCTTC,CASSPPTGNYGYTF
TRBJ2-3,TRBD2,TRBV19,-,TGTGCCAGTAGTCCAAGGGAGGGCACCATCACAGATACGCAGTATTTT,CASSPREGTITDTQYF
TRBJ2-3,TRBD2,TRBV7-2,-,TGTGCCAGCCCTCCTGCGGGAGGGGTGAGCACAGATACGCAGTATTTT,CASPPAGGVSTDTQYF
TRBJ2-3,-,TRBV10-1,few,TGCGCCAGCAGTGAGTCCGGGGTTGGCACGCAGTATTTT,CASSESGVGTQYF
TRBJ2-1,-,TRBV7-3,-,TGTGCCAGCAGCCCCCCGACTAACAATGAGCAGTTCTTC,CASSPPTNNEQFF
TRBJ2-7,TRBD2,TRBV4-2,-,TGTGCCAGCAGCCAAGAATCCGGGACTAGCGTCCGATTTAACTACGAGCAGTACTTC,CASSQESGTSVRFNYEQYF
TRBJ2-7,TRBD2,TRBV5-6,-,TGTGCCAGCAGCTGGGGGGGTGTTGGCATCCAAAGCTCTGAGCAGTACTTC,CASSWGGVGIQSSEQYF
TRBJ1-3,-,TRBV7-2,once,TGTGCCAGCAGCTTAGGCAGGGACTCTGGAAACACCATATATTTT,CASSLGRDSGNTIYF
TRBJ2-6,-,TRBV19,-,TGTGCCAGTAGTATGGGTGGGGCAGTTGGGGCCAACGTCCTGACTTTC,CASSMGGAVGANVLTF
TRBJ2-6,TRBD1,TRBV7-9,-,TGTGCCAGCAGCGCTCCCGGGACAGGGGCTTCTGGGGCCAACGTCCTGACTTTC,CASSAPGTGASGANVLTF
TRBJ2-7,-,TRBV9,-,TGTGCCAGCAGCGTAGACTGGGACAACTCCTACGAGCAGTACTTC,CASSVDWDNSYEQYF
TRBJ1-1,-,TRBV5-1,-,TGCGCCAGCAGCTGGAGGCGGAACACTGAAGCTTTCTTT,CASSWRRNTEAFF
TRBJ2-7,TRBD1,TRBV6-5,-,TGTGCCAGCAGTTACTTCCAGGGGGCCTACGAGCAGTACTTC,CASSYFQGAYEQYF
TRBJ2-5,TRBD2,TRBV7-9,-,TGTGCCAGCAGCTCCCCGCGAGGACTAGCGGTGGAGACCCAGTACTTC,CASSSPRGLAVETQYF
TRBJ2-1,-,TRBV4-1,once,TGCGCCAGCAGCCTCATTGGGGTTTGGGACTCGCAGTTCTTC,CASSLIGVWDSQFF
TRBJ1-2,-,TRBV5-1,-,TGCGCCAGCAGCTTTTCGGGACTCAGATCCTATGGCTACACCTTC,CASSFSGLRSYGYTF
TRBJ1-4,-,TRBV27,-,TGTGCCAGCAGTTTATCTGTAAAGCCAGAAAAACTGTTTTTT,CASSLSVKPEKLFF
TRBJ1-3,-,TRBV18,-,TGTGCCAGCTCACCAAACGATAGTGCTGGAAACACCATATATTTT,CASSPNDSAGNTIYF
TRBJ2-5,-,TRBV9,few,TGTGCCAGCAGCGTAGCTGGCAGTCAGACCCAGTACTTC,CASSVAGSQTQYF
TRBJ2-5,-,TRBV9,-,TGTGCCAGCAGCGCACGTGAGGGGACCCAGTACTTC,CASSAREGTQYF
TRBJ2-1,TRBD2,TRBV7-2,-,TGTGCCAGCAGCTCCAGGCTAGCGGGAGTGTCCTACAATGAGCAGTTCTTC,CASSSRLAGVSYNEQFF
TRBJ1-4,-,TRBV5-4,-,TGTGCCACGGTCGGGGGGGCAGGTGAAAAACTGTTTTTT,CATVGGAGEKLFF
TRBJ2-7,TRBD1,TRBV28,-,TGTGCCAGCAGTTTTCTAGGACAGGGTGGGACCTACGAGCAGTACTTC,CASSFLGQGGTYEQYF
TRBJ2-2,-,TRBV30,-,TGTGCCTGGAGTGTTATTCTCTCCCTGGCGGGGAACACCGGGGAGCTGTTTTTT,CAWSVILSLAGNTGELFF
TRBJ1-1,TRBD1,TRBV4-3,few,TGCGCCAGCAGCCTAGCTACAGGGGTGAACACTGAAGCTTTCTTT,CASSLATGVNTEAFF
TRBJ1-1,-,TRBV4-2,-,TGTGCCAGCAGTGAGTGGCAGGCCATGAACACTGAAGCTTTCTTT,CASSEWQAMNTEAFF
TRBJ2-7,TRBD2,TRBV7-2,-,TGTGCCAGCAGCTTAGCCGGGACTAGCGCCTACGAGCAGTACTTC,CASSLAGTSAYEQYF
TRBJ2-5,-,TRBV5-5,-,TGTGCCAGCAATCGGGACATACAACAAGAGACCCAGTACTTC,CASNRDIQQETQYF
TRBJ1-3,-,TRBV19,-,TGTGCCAGTAGTCGATCAGGGGATTTCACTGGAAACACCATATATTTT,CASSRSGDFTGNTIYF
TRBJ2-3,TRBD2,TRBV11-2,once,TGTGCCAGCAGCTTATCTCTAGCGGGAGGCCCAGATACGCAGTATTTT,CASSLSLAGGPDTQYF
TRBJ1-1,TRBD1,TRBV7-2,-,TGTGCCAGCAGTCCCCAGGGGGACCGCACTGAAGCTTTCTTT,CASSPQGDRTEAFF
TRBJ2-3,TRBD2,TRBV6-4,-,TGTGCCAGCAGTGACAGAGCGGGAGGGCCCCATACGCAGTATTTT,CASSDRAGGPHTQYF
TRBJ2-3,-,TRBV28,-,TGTGCCAGCAGCAGGGATCAGGATACGCAGTATTTT,CASSRDQDTQYF
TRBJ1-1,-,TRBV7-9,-,TGTTCCAGCAGCCTAGATACAGGGCCGAACACTGAAGCTTTCTTT,CSSSLDTGPNTEAFF
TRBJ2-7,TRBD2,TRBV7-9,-,TGTGCCAGCAGCTTAGGACGGGGGGGGTCCTACGAGCAGTACTTC,CASSLGRGGSYEQYF
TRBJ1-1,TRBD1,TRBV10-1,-,TGCGCCAGCTCTAGGGCCGGGACAGGGGCCACTGAAGCTTTCTTT,CASSRAGTGATEAFF
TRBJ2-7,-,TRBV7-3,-,TGTGCCAGCAGCTTAGGCAGGGACTACGAGCAGTACTTC,CASSLGRDYEQYF
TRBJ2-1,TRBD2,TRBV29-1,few,TGCAGCGTTGGGACTAGCGGGAGGATCCTTAATGAGCAGTTCTTC,CSVGTSGRILNEQFF
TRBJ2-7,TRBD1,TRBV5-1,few,TGCGCCAGCAGCTCAGGGGGTACATCCTACGAGCAGTACTTC,CASSSGGTSYEQYF
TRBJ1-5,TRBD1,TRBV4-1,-,TGCGCCAGCAGCCTACAGGGGGCTGGGGGGGGAATCCAGCCCCAGCATTTT,CASSLQGAGGGIQPQHF
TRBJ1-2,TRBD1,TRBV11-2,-,TGTGCCAGCAGCCAGGGGGGTAGCTATGGCTACACCTTC,CASSQGGSYGYTF
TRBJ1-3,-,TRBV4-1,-,TGCGCCAGCAGCCAAGACGAGGCTGGAAACACCATATATTTT,CASSQDEAGNTIYF
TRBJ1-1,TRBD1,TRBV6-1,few,TGTGCCAGCAGAACCGGGACAGGGGGTACTGAAGCTTTCTTT,CASRTGTGGTEAFF